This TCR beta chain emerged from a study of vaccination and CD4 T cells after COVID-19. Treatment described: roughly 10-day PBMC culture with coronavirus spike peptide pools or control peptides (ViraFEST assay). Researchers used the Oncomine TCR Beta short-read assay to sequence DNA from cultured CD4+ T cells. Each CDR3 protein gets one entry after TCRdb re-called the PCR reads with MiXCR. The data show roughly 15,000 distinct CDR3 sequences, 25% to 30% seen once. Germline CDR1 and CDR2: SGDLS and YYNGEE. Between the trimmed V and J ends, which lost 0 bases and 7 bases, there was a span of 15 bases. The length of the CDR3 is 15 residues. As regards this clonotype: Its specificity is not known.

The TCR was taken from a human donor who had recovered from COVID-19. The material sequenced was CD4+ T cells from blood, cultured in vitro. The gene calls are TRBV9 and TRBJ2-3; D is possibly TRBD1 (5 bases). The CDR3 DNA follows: TGTGCCAGCAGCGTAGGTCCAACAGGTTTATATACGCAGTATTTT. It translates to CASSVGPTGLYTQYF.